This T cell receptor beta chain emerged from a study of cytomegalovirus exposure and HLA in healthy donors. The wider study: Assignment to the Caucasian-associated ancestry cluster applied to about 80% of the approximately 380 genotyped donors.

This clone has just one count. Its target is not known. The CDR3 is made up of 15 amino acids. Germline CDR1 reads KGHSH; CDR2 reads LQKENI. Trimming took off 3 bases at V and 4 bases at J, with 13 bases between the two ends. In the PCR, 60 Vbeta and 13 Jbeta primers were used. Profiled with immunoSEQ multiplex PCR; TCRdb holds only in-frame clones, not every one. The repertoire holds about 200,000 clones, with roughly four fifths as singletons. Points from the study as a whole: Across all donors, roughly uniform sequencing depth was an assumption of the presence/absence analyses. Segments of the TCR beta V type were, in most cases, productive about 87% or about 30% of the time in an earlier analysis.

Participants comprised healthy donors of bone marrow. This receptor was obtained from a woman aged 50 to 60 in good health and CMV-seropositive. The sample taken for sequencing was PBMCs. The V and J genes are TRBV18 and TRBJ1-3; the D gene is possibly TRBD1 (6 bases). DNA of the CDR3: TGTGCCAGCTCACCGGGCAGGGGATCCGGAAACACCATATATTTT. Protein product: CASSPGRGSGNTIYF.